The 17 T cell receptor beta chains below come from one sample, sequenced in a study of blood T cells in healthy people across ages. For the second PCR, which ran for roughly 6 to 12 cycles, a sample-barcoded 5' primer and a J-beta primer mix were used. From the 5' RACE reads, TCRdb called clonotypes with MiXCR, one entry per CDR3 protein. The table has around 970,000 distinct CDR3 sequences, just over 50% seen once; the top ten hold over 20%. The sample comprised blood. The receptors stem from a woman in her sixties in good health.

This clonotype has only a few counts. This sequence joins TRBV6-5 and TRBJ2-1, with a tentative D call TRBD2 (5 bases). The length of the CDR3 is 19 residues. Germline lookup yields CDR1 MNHEY and CDR2 SVGAGI. V dropped 1 base and J dropped 0 bases, with 19 bases sitting between them. CDR3 loop: CASSYYPAGIPASYNEQFF. The DNA for the CDR3 is TGTGCCAGCAGTTACTACCCCGCCGGGATTCCTGCCTCCTACAATGAGCAGTTCTTC.

The chain combines TRBV12-3 or TRBV12-4 with TRBJ2-5, with 9 positions matching TRBD1. The DNA end is more similar to TRBJ2-7, so the J call may be wrong. This CDR3 has 16 residues. The CDR3 reads CASSSPTGTGIYEQYF. The CDR3 DNA reads TGTGCCAGCAGTTCCCCTACCGGGACAGGGATCTACGAGCAGTACTTC.

This clonotype came up a few times. CDR3 sequence reads: CASAWGTSDEQYF. CDR3 coding DNA: TGTGCCAGCGCTTGGGGGACTAGTGACGAGCAGTACTTC. The gene calls are TRBV5-6 and TRBJ2-7; the match to TRBD2 covers 8 bases. J was trimmed by 5 bases and V by 7 bases; bases with no gene match: 8. This CDR3 spans 13 amino acids. Germline V gene sequence: CDR1 SGHDT, CDR2 YYEEEE. Full variable domain (outside the CDR3, taken from reference TRBV5-6 and TRBJ2-7): DAGVTQSPTHLIKTRGQQVTLRCSPKSGHDTVSWYQQALGQGPQFIFQYYEEEERQRGNFPDRFSGHQFPNYSSELNVNALLLGDSALYLCASAWGTSDEQYFGPGTRLTVT.

There are a few counts of this clonotype. The chain joins TRBV6-1 to TRBJ1-1, with 8 bases aligning to TRBD1. V lost 6 bases, J lost 5 bases, and 8 bases stayed unmatched. The CDR3 extends over 14 amino acids. Germline values: CDR1 MNHNS, CDR2 SASEGT. CDR3 nucleotide sequence: TGTGCCAGCAGACAAGACAGGGGTGCAACTGAAGCTTTCTTT. The encoded protein is CASRQDRGATEAFF.

V usage is TRBV7-9 and J usage is TRBJ2-7; 8 bases agree with TRBD2. V lost 5 bases and J lost 7; bases outside the gene matches: 10. The CDR3 spans 14 residues. Germline V lookup: CDR1 SEHNR, CDR2 FQNEAQ (reference sequence). CDR3 nucleotide sequence: TGTGCCAGCAGCAAGACTAGCGTTTCAAATGAGCAGTACTTC. It encodes CASSKTSVSNEQYF. Complete variable domain (other parts from reference TRBV7-9 and TRBJ2-7): DTGVSQNPRHKITKRGQNVTFRCDPISEHNRLYWYRQTLGQGPEFLTYFQNEAQLEKSRLLSDRFSAERPKGSFSTLEIQRTEQGDSAMYLCASSKTSVSNEQYFGPGTRLTVT.

This chain links TRBV7-9 with TRBJ2-5; tentatively, D is TRBD1 (6 bases). The J call may be faulty, since TRBJ2-7 better matches the DNA end. CDR3 length: 15 residues. From germline, CDR1 is SEHNR and CDR2 FQNEAQ (reference sequence). CDR3 nucleotides: TGTGCCAGCAGCTTGGGGCAGGGGAAATACTACGAGCAGTACTTC. This sequence encodes CASSLGQGKYYEQYF.

The table lists this clonotype with many counts. The CDR3 DNA is TGTGCCAGCAGTTCCGACAGGTACGAGCAGTACTTC. Translated, it gives CASSSDRYEQYF. The rearrangement links TRBV28 to TRBJ2-7; possible D gene TRBD1, 6 bases. This CDR3 is 12 amino acids long. Trimming took off 4 bases at V and 4 bases at J, with 8 bases between the two ends. Germline assignment: CDR1 MDHEN and CDR2 SYDVKM.

The CDR3 DNA sequence: TGTGCCAGCAGCTTAAATTACGGGGCCAACGTCCTGACTTTC. Amino acids: CASSLNYGANVLTF. V usage is TRBV7-2 and J usage is TRBJ2-6; D is uncertain. Germline CDR1 SGHTA, CDR2 FQGNSA. The V and J ends lost 2 bases and 4 bases respectively, with 6 bases between them. The CDR3 is 14 amino acids.

This clonotype was counted a few times. The chain combines TRBV5-1 with TRBJ2-5, with D unresolved. CDR1 SGHRS and CDR2 YFSETQ come from the germline V gene. The CDR3 runs 15 residues. The germline V and J ends were trimmed by 0 bases and 10 bases, with 19 bases remaining between them. The CDR3 coding sequence is TGCGCCAGCAGCTTGGTATTTGGCTTAGAGAAGGTCCAGTACTTC. Amino acids: CASSLVFGLEKVQYF.

This clonotype has more than one count but fewer than ten. The V and J genes are TRBV10-2 and TRBJ2-5; D is unclear. The germline V gene has CDR1 WSHSY and CDR2 SAAADI. V gave up 6 bases and J gave up 1 base, with 12 bases separating them. The length of the CDR3 is 14 residues. This CDR3 reads CASRPDGFQETQYF. The CDR3 DNA is TGCGCCAGCAGGCCAGACGGATTCCAAGAGACCCAGTACTTC.

The rearrangement uses TRBV30 and TRBJ1-4; the D is unclear. V was trimmed by 3 bases and J by 4 bases, leaving 9 bases between them. Germline V gene lookup returns CDR1 GTSNPN and CDR2 SVGIG (reference sequence). This CDR3 region has 13 residues. The CDR3 is CAWSKAYNEKLFF. The CDR3 coding sequence is TGTGCCTGGAGCAAAGCTTATAATGAAAAACTGTTTTTT.

This clonotype was seen more than once but under ten times. The rearrangement uses TRBV12-3 or TRBV12-4 and TRBJ2-3; 8 nucleotides line up with TRBD2. The J segment lost 4 bases and the V segment lost 5 bases, leaving 8 bases of the junction unmatched. The CDR3 has 15 residues. This chain's CDR3 is CASSLRTSLPDTQYF. CDR3 nucleotides: TGTGCCAGCAGTCTCAGGACTAGCCTCCCAGATACGCAGTATTTT.

The chain's CDR3 is CASRGQRTSGRNNEQFF. The CDR3 nucleotides read TGTGCCAGCAGGGGACAAAGGACTAGCGGGAGAAACAATGAGCAGTTCTTC. The V and J genes are TRBV2 and TRBJ2-1; 13 bases align to TRBD2. Germline V lookup: CDR1 SNHLY, CDR2 FYNNEI. V lost 6 bases and J lost 5; bases outside the gene matches: 10. The CDR3 loop spans 17 amino acids. The whole variable domain, filled in from reference TRBV2 and TRBJ2-1, reads EPEVTQTPSHQVTQMGQEVILRCVPISNHLYFYWYRQILGQKVEFLVSFYNNEISEKSEIFDDQFSVERPDGSNFTLKIRSTKLEDSAMYFCASRGQRTSGRNNEQFFGPGTRLTVL.

This clonotype was seen more than once but under ten times. The chain joins TRBV3-1 to TRBJ2-7; D unclear. The CDR3 runs 16 residues. Germline V gives CDR1 LGHDT, CDR2 YNNKEL (reference sequence). The V gene lost 1 base and the J gene lost 2 bases, with 15 bases spanning the gap. The CDR3 nucleotides read TGTGCCAGCAGCCAAGCCTCGAACCGACCTGCCTACGAGCAGTACTTC. Translating it yields CASSQASNRPAYEQYF.

In this sample, this clonotype turned up once. V usage is TRBV29-1 and J usage is TRBJ2-1; no firm D call. Germline V CDR1 and CDR2: SQVTM, ANQGSEA. V dropped 7 bases and J dropped 12 bases, with 19 bases sitting between them. This CDR3 is 12 amino acids long. In DNA, the CDR3 is TGCAGCGGCGCTCACCCACAAGGTGTGCAGTTCTTC. Its translation: CSGAHPQGVQFF.

The rearrangement links TRBV18 to TRBJ1-1; the match to TRBD1 covers 8 bases. Germline CDR1 KGHSH, CDR2 LQKENI. J gave up 2 bases and V 3 bases, and 2 bases lay outside the gene matches. There are 14 residues in the CDR3. CDR3 DNA sequence: TGTGCCAGCTCACCGGACAGGGACAACACTGAAGCTTTCTTT. Translating gives CASSPDRDNTEAFF. Full variable domain (missing parts from reference TRBV18 and TRBJ1-1): NAGVMQNPRHLVRRRGQEARLRCSPMKGHSHVYWYRQLPEEGLKFMVYLQKENIIDESGMPKERFSAEFPKEGPSILRIQQVVRGDSAAYFCASSPDRDNTEAFFGQGTRLTVV.

The V and J genes are TRBV4-1 and TRBJ2-1, with 10 bases aligning to TRBD2. The germline V gene has CDR1 MGHRA and CDR2 YSYEKL. With V trimmed by 2 bases and J by 5 bases, 6 bases remained unmatched. This CDR3 has 16 residues. The DNA for the CDR3 is TGCGCCAGCAGCCAATTGGGACTAGCGCCGAACAATGAGCAGTTCTTC. Amino acid sequence: CASSQLGLAPNNEQFF.